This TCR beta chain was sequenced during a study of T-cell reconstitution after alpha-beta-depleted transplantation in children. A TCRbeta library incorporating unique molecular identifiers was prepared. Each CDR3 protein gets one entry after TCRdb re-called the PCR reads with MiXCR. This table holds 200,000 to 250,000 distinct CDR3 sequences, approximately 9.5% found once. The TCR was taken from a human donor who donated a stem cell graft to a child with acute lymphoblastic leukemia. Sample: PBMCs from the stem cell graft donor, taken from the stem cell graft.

The CDR3 protein is CASSFSGGGYNEQFF. CDR3 DNA sequence: TGTGCCAGCAGCTTTAGCGGGGGGGGGTACAATGAGCAGTTCTTC. V and J are TRBV7-2 and TRBJ2-1, with 11 nucleotides matching TRBD2. Germline V gene lookup returns CDR1 SGHTA and CDR2 FQGNSA. The CDR3 consists of 15 residues. V dropped 3 bases and J dropped 4; count of bases not matched to a gene: 2.